The rows below give T cell receptor beta chains drawn from one sample of a study of CD8+CD57+ T cells in acquired aplastic anemia. TCRdb reprocessed the reads via MiXCR and lists one record per CDR3 protein. The table has 150,000 to 200,000 distinct CDR3 sequences, 48% seen once. Sample: sorted CD4+, CD8+, or CD8+CD57+ T cells (not recorded which) from PBMCs. The receptors here all came from a human donor with aplastic anemia. Both conserved end residues are part of each CDR3. Fields, in order: V gene, J gene, D gene, clone size, CDR3 DNA, CDR3 protein. The D gene is left open where the match is weak. Clone size is not always given. Where it is, it says once, few, many or a class for expanded clones.

>TRBV15|TRBJ1-4|.|many
TGTGCCACCACCCCCGGACGGACACCAAGACTGTTTTTT
CATTPGRTPRLFF
>TRBV7-3|TRBJ2-7|.|.
TGCGCCAGCAGCTTGGATCTCTCCTACGAGCAGTACTTC
CASSLDLSYEQYF
>TRBV7-6|TRBJ1-3|TRBD1|.
TGTGCCAGCAGCACGGGACAGGGAAACACCATATATTTT
CASSTGQGNTIYF
>TRBV29-1|TRBJ1-5|.|.
TGCAGCGTTGAAGAAGGGGTCAATCAGCCCCAGCATTTT
CSVEEGVNQPQHF
>TRBV9|TRBJ1-2|TRBD1|many
TGTGCCAGCAGCGGACAGGGCGTTGGCTATGGCTACACCTTC
CASSGQGVGYGYTF
>TRBV28|TRBJ1-2|.|few
TGTGCCAGCAGTTTGGGCAGCAACTATGGCTACACCTTC
CASSLGSNYGYTF
>TRBV5-1|TRBJ1-2|.|many
TGCGCCAGCAGCTTGGGGTCGCACGACTACACCTTC
CASSLGSHDYTF
>TRBV2|TRBJ1-1|.|.
TGTGCCAGCAGTAACAGGGAGCTGGGTGAAGCTTTCTTT
CASSNRELGEAFF
>TRBV19|TRBJ1-2|.|few
TGTGCCAGTAGTCTGGGGGCAGGGGACTATGGCTACACCTTC
CASSLGAGDYGYTF
>TRBV2|TRBJ2-3|.|.
TGTGCCAGCAAACGGGGTAGCACAGATACGCAGTATTTT
CASKRGSTDTQYF
>TRBV29-1|TRBJ2-3|TRBD1|few
TGCAGCGTCGGGACAGGGACCTCAGATACGCAGTATTTT
CSVGTGTSDTQYF
>TRBV7-9|TRBJ1-1|.|.
TGTGCCAGCAGCTTATGGAATGGGCCGAGTGAAGCTTTCTTT
CASSLWNGPSEAFF
>TRBV15|TRBJ2-5|TRBD2|many
TGTGCCACCAGCGGGGGACTAGCGGGAGGCTGGGAAGAGACCCAGTACTTC
CATSGGLAGGWEETQYF